These 18 T cell receptor beta chains were sequenced from one sample in a study of blood T cell repertoires in COVID-19. Method: immunoSEQ multiplex PCR; TCRdb's copy keeps in-frame clones and lacks some. The repertoire holds under 80,000 clones, with roughly 80% as singletons. Sample: peripheral blood. These receptors came from a man aged 65 to 79 with acute or convalescent COVID-19.

This rearrangement joins TRBV18 to TRBJ1-2; 7 bases line up with TRBD1. CDR3 length equals 12 residues. V lost 2 bases, J lost 8 bases, and 2 bases stayed unmatched. CDR1 is KGHSH, CDR2 LQKENI, per germline. CDR3 region: CASSPTGVGYTF. Written as DNA, the CDR3 is TGTGCCAGCTCACCAACAGGGGTCGGCTACACCTTC. Full variable domain (rest looked up from reference TRBV18 and TRBJ1-2): NAGVMQNPRHLVRRRGQEARLRCSPMKGHSHVYWYRQLPEEGLKFMVYLQKENIIDESGMPKERFSAEFPKEGPSILRIQQVVRGDSAAYFCASSPTGVGYTFGSGTRLTVV.

The chain uses TRBV7-8 and TRBJ2-1, with D possibly TRBD2 on 6 matching bases. Trimming removed 5 bases from V and 0 bases from J, with 26 bases in between. The germline CDR1 and CDR2 sequences are SGHVS and FQNEAQ. The CDR3 covers 20 residues. The CDR3 loop is CASSQLDGPGAGSSYNEQFF. The CDR3 DNA reads as TGTGCCAGCAGCCAGCTCGATGGGCCCGGTGCGGGGAGCTCCTACAATGAGCAGTTCTTC.

The gene calls are TRBV2 and TRBJ2-7; possible D gene TRBD1, 6 bases. This CDR3 has 14 residues. The ends were cut back, 4 bases at V and 4 bases at J, with 14 bases in the middle. Germline V gene data show CDR1 as SNHLY and CDR2 as FYNNEI. The CDR3 region is CASSGADRKYEQYF. CDR3 nucleotides: TGTGCCAGCAGTGGGGCGGACAGAAAATACGAGCAGTACTTC.

This clone showed up just once. The V call is TRBV4-2, the J call TRBJ2-1; no firm D call. Trimming pared 1 base from V and 0 bases from J, leaving 4 bases between. This CDR3 has 14 residues. From germline, CDR1 is LGHNA and CDR2 YNFKEQ. CDR3: CASSQASSYNEQFF. CDR3 coding DNA: TGTGCCAGCAGCCAAGCTAGCTCCTACAATGAGCAGTTCTTC.

This chain joins TRBV5-1 and TRBJ1-6; D not certain. Germline values: CDR1 SGHRS, CDR2 YFSETQ. Trimming took off 2 bases at V and 8 bases at J, with 14 bases between the two ends. The CDR3 is 15 residues long. CDR3 nucleotide sequence: TGCGCCAGCAGCTTATACAGCGGAGAAGATTCACCCCTCCACTTT. It specifies CASSLYSGEDSPLHF. The full variable domain, completed using reference TRBV5-1 and TRBJ1-6, is KAGVTQTPRYLIKTRGQQVTLSCSPISGHRSVSWYQQTPGQGLQFLFEYFSETQRNKGNFPGRFSGRQFSNSRSEMNVSTLELGDSALYLCASSLYSGEDSPLHFGNGTRLTVT.

In this sample, this clone turned up once. CDR3 sequence reads: CASGTVGTYNEQFF. CDR3 DNA sequence: TGTGCCAGCGGGACAGTGGGGACCTACAATGAGCAGTTCTTC. The chain carries TRBV6-6 and TRBJ2-1; 7 positions agree with TRBD1. Germline V gene sequence: CDR1 MNHNY, CDR2 SVGAGI (reference sequence). The CDR3 contains 14 residues. After removal of 8 bases from V and 2 bases from J, the junction contained 6 bases not matched to a gene.

The V call is TRBV7-2, the J call TRBJ2-6; no firm D call. This CDR3 has 17 residues. The germline V gene has CDR1 SGHTA and CDR2 FQGNSA. V dropped 4 bases and J dropped 0 bases, with 13 bases sitting between them. CDR3 in DNA: TGTGCCAGCAGCTCAATAATCAGGTTCTCTGGGGCCAACGTCCTGACTTTC. It encodes CASSSIIRFSGANVLTF.

The chain couples TRBV5-4 to TRBJ1-6, with a tentative D call TRBD1 (6 bases). The CDR3 runs 14 residues. Germline CDR1 reads SGHNT; CDR2 reads YYREEE (reference sequence). Trimming stripped 4 bases from V and 9 bases from J, with 14 bases between. DNA of the CDR3: TGTGCCAGCAGCACGGACAGTTTAGCTTCACCCCTCCACTTT. It encodes CASSTDSLASPLHF.

This clone was detected only a few times. The chain employs TRBV12-5 and TRBJ2-2; 8 nucleotides align to TRBD1. Germline loops: CDR1 LGHNT, CDR2 FRNRAP. Trimming took 5 bases from V and 4 from J; bases not matched to a gene: 3. This CDR3 contains 14 residues. CDR3 protein: CASGPDRVTGELFF. CDR3 DNA sequence: TGTGCTAGTGGTCCGGACAGGGTCACCGGGGAGCTGTTTTTT.

This rearrangement joins TRBV27 to TRBJ1-5, with D maybe TRBD1 (5 bases). V shed 4 bases and J shed 0 bases, with 13 bases lying between them. Germline lookup yields CDR1 MNHEY and CDR2 SMNVEV (reference sequence). The CDR3 sequence is 16 residues long. The CDR3 region is CASSSLGGYSNQPQHF. The DNA for the CDR3 is TGTGCCAGCAGTTCCCTCGGGGGATATAGCAATCAGCCCCAGCATTTT.

V is TRBV5-5 and J is TRBJ2-7, with 11 bases matching TRBD2. Germline trimming cut 0 bases from V and 0 bases from J; bases unmatched to any gene: 5. The CDR3 is made up of 17 amino acids. Germline CDR1 and CDR2: SGHKS and YYEKEE (reference sequence). This CDR3 reads CASSLGPTSGGSYEQYF. The CDR3 coding sequence is TGTGCCAGCAGCTTGGGCCCTACTAGCGGGGGCTCCTACGAGCAGTACTTC.

The V gene is TRBV6-6, the J gene TRBJ1-2; D might be TRBD1 (6 bases). Between the trimmed V and J ends, which lost 11 bases and 7 bases, there was a span of 14 bases. This CDR3 spans 11 amino acids. CDR1 MNHNY and CDR2 SVGAGI come from the germline V gene (reference sequence). DNA of the CDR3: TGTGCCTCGAAGGGGGTTGGTGGCTACACCTTC. Protein: CASKGVGGYTF.

This clone was picked up a small number of times. This chain connects TRBV13 to TRBJ2-7; 13 bases are a match to TRBD2. Germline V CDR1 and CDR2: PRHDT, FYEKMQ (reference sequence). CDR3 length equals 16 residues. With V trimmed by 5 bases and J by 3 bases, 7 bases remained unmatched. This chain's CDR3 is CASSSQLAGGHYEQYF. CDR3 nucleotide sequence: TGTGCCAGCAGCAGTCAACTAGCGGGGGGGCACTACGAGCAGTACTTC.

The gene calls are TRBV5-5 and TRBJ2-3; D gene ambiguous. The CDR3 extends over 12 amino acids. CDR1 and CDR2 (germline): SGHKS, YYEKEE (reference sequence). With 4 bases removed from V and 0 bases from J, the gap between germline ends came to 3 bases. CDR3 sequence reads: CASSLSTDTQYF. CDR3 bases: TGTGCCAGCAGCCTAAGCACAGATACGCAGTATTTT.

The V call is TRBV28, the J call TRBJ2-5; TRBD2 aligns across 11 bases. V shed 7 bases, J shed 4 bases, and the junction held 8 bases outside the gene matches. Germline CDR1 MDHEN, CDR2 SYDVKM. The CDR3 covers 15 residues. The CDR3: CASTMGGLAGETQYF. The CDR3 DNA follows: TGTGCCAGCACCATGGGAGGACTAGCGGGAGAGACCCAGTACTTC.

The gene calls are TRBV19 and TRBJ1-2, with D unclear. Per the germline V gene, CDR1 is LNHDA and CDR2 is SQIVND (reference sequence). CDR3 length equals 17 residues. V shed 4 bases and J shed 1 base, with 19 bases lying between them. The CDR3 coding sequence is TGTGCCAGTAGTACCCCCGGTCGTGCTACCTTTAACTATGGCTACACCTTC. Residues: CASSTPGRATFNYGYTF.

The chain uses TRBV3-1 (or the pseudogene TRBV3-2) and TRBJ2-7; 9 bases line up with TRBD2. The CDR3 extends over 13 amino acids. Germline V gene data show CDR1 as LGHDT and CDR2 as YNNKEL (reference sequence). The junction had 4 bases not matched to a gene; V was cut back by 4 bases and J by 6 bases. The DNA of the CDR3 is TGTGCCAGCAGCCGAGCGGGGGGCCTCGAGCAGTACTTC. This encodes CASSRAGGLEQYF.

This chain joins TRBV6-2 or TRBV6-3 and TRBJ2-5; 9 nucleotides align to TRBD2. This CDR3 region has 14 residues. J gave up 2 bases and V 6 bases, and 4 bases lay outside the gene matches. CDR1 and CDR2 from the germline V gene are MNHEY and SVGEGT. In DNA, the CDR3 is TGTGCCAGCAGCCGACTAGCGGCTCAAGAGACCCAGTACTTC. Its translation: CASSRLAAQETQYF.